This is a list of T cell receptor beta chains from one sample in a study of PD-L1 blockade in urothelial cancer. The table came from immunoSEQ multiplex PCR; TCRdb's copy has only in-frame clones and leaves some out. Of tens of thousands of clones in the sample, about 90% were seen once. This specimen consisted of PBMCs, obtained around atezolizumab (anti-PD-L1) treatment. These receptors all come from a man aged 60 to 75 with urothelial cancer. Both conserved end residues are part of each CDR3. Each record gives: D gene, clone size, V gene, J gene, CDR3 protein, CDR3 DNA. A D gene is named only where the DNA matches it firmly. Where a row states a size, it is once, few, many or the class of an expanded clone; other rows omit it.

.,.,TRBV6-1,TRBJ1-2,CASSEAVGRSYGYTF,TGTGCCAGCAGTGAAGCTGTGGGGCGGTCCTATGGCTACACCTTC
TRBD1,once,TRBV5-1,TRBJ1-1,CASSLSRLGTDTEAFF,TGCGCCAGCAGCTTGAGTCGATTAGGGACAGACACTGAAGCTTTCTTT
.,.,TRBV5-1,TRBJ2-7,CASSSGHLYEQYF,TGCGCCAGCAGCTCTGGACACCTCTACGAGCAGTACTTC
.,.,TRBV7-9,TRBJ2-3,CASSITFKSTDTQYF,TGTGCCAGCAGCATAACATTCAAGTCGACAGATACGCAGTATTTT
.,.,TRBV5-4,TRBJ2-5,CASSLGGTSFQETQYF,TGTGCCAGCAGCTTGGGGGGGACAAGTTTTCAAGAGACCCAGTACTTC
TRBD1,.,TRBV30,TRBJ2-1,CAWSKQGANEQFF,TGTGCCTGGAGTAAACAGGGGGCAAATGAGCAGTTCTTC
.,.,TRBV30,TRBJ1-1,CAWAGRATEAFF,TGTGCCTGGGCGGGGAGGGCCACTGAAGCTTTCTTT
.,few,TRBV27,TRBJ2-7,CASILAPRYEQYF,TGTGCCAGCATACTGGCCCCGAGGTACGAGCAGTACTTC
.,.,TRBV4-1,TRBJ1-2,CASSPDRYYGYTF,TGCGCCAGCAGCCCCGACAGGTACTATGGCTACACCTTC
.,.,TRBV19,TRBJ1-5,CASSGTGNQPQHF,TGTGCCAGTAGCGGTACAGGAAATCAGCCCCAGCATTTT
TRBD1,.,TRBV9,TRBJ2-7,CASSVAGQENYEQYF,TGTGCCAGCAGCGTAGCGGGACAGGAAAACTACGAGCAGTACTTC
.,.,TRBV12-5,TRBJ1-1,CASGLFSGTQAFF,TGTGCTAGTGGTTTGTTTTCCGGGACTCAAGCTTTCTTT